Listed below are T cell receptor beta chains from one sample, sequenced in a study of blood T cell repertoires in COVID-19. The data were produced by immunoSEQ multiplex PCR, yet TCRdb's version contains in-frame clones alone and is incomplete. The table records around 70,000 clones, approximately 89% of them present only once. What was sequenced was peripheral blood. These receptors all come from a woman in her sixties with active COVID-19. CDR3s include the opening cysteine and the closing phenylalanine or tryptophan. A D gene is named only where the DNA matches it firmly. Rows may omit the clone size; those that give it use once, few, many or a size class.

CATLGGIYSNEQFF TGTGCCACCCTTGGGGGGATATACAGCAATGAGCAGTTCTTC TRBJ2-1 TRBV28 NA 14 NA
CASTDSSGANVLTF TGTGCCAGCACTGACTCCTCTGGGGCCAACGTCCTGACTTTC TRBJ2-6 TRBV25-1 NA 14 NA
CASSPVGTGGFREQYF TGTGCCAGCTCACCAGTTGGGACAGGGGGCTTTCGCGAGCAGTACTTC TRBJ2-7 TRBV18 TRBD1 16 NA
CASNQAGGKETQYF TGTGCCAGCAATCAAGCGGGAGGGAAAGAGACCCAGTACTTC TRBJ2-5 TRBV2 TRBD2 14 NA
CASSQGGRGEKLFF TGTGCCAGCAGCCAGGGGGGCCGGGGTGAAAAACTGTTTTTT TRBJ1-4 TRBV28 TRBD1 14 NA
CASSNTYEQYF TGTGCCAGCAGCAATACCTACGAGCAGTACTTC TRBJ2-7 TRBV7-9 NA 11 NA
CASSPLAGETIGVGELFF TGTGCCAGCAGCCCCTTAGCGGGAGAGACCATCGGAGTCGGGGAGCTGTTTTTT TRBJ2-2 TRBV3-1/TRBV3-2 TRBD2 18 NA
CASSYRLAGGQSEQFF TGTGCCAGTAGTTATAGACTAGCGGGAGGACAAAGTGAGCAGTTCTTC TRBJ2-1 TRBV19 TRBD2 16 NA
CASSRTPGQASYEQYF TGTGCCAGCAGCCGAACCCCGGGACAGGCTTCCTACGAGCAGTACTTC TRBJ2-7 TRBV3-1/TRBV3-2 TRBD1 16 NA
CASSEGQASGRTYEQYF TGTGCCAGCAGTGAGGGTCAGGCTAGCGGGAGGACCTACGAGCAGTACTTC TRBJ2-7 TRBV6-1 TRBD2 17 once
CASSPRPVNNEKLFF TGTGCCAGCAGCCCGCGGCCAGTCAATAATGAAAAACTGTTTTTT TRBJ1-4 TRBV5-4 NA 15 few
CASSLIRTGLGEQFF TGTGCCAGCTCGCTTATTCGTACAGGGTTAGGAGAGCAGTTCTTC TRBJ2-1 TRBV18 NA 15 NA
CASRAGGDEQFF TGTGCCAGCCGCGCAGGGGGCGATGAGCAGTTCTTC TRBJ2-1 TRBV6-5 TRBD1 12 NA
CASSLRGLAGYEQYF TGTGCCAGCAGCCTACGAGGACTAGCAGGCTACGAGCAGTACTTC TRBJ2-7 TRBV28 TRBD2 15 NA
CASRLGQGNTGELFF TGTGCCAGCAGGCTGGGGCAGGGGAACACCGGGGAGCTGTTTTTT TRBJ2-2 TRBV27 NA 15 once